The source of this TCR beta chain is a study of vaccination and CD4 T cells after COVID-19. At the level of the study: At a median about 91 days (range 35 to 161) after diagnosis, post-COVID samples were drawn. Points from the study as a whole: Convalescent patients displayed spike mono-reactivity in 304 of 307 vaccine-specific clones.

The treatment denotes: 10-day PBMC culture with coronavirus spike peptide pools or control peptides (ViraFEST assay). IL-2 (around 10 IU/ml) and peptide pools (approximately 9.7 ug/ml) were added to cultures of under 2.5 million PBMCs per well. This clonotype was counted a few times. The antigen is not known. V lost 6 bases and J 1 base, leaving 15 bases between the germline ends. CDR1 MDHEN and CDR2 SYDVKM come from the germline V gene. This CDR3 spans 15 amino acids. Oncomine TCR Beta short-read sequencing was applied to DNA from cultured CD4+ T cells. It was cultured CD4+ T cells from which genomic DNA was extracted. Via MiXCR, TCRdb re-called the PCR reads, giving one row per CDR3 protein. The sample yields 7,500 to 10,000 distinct CDR3 sequences, about 19% seen once.

The chain carries TRBV28 and TRBJ1-2; the D gene is possibly TRBD1 (5 bases). The sequenced sample was CD4+ T cells from blood, cultured in vitro, obtained after SARS-CoV-2 vaccination. The TCR comes from a human donor who had recovered from COVID-19. As DNA, the CDR3 is TGTGCCAGCAGGTTCGGGGGGAGTCTTAACTATGGCTACACCTTC. Translated: CASRFGGSLNYGYTF.